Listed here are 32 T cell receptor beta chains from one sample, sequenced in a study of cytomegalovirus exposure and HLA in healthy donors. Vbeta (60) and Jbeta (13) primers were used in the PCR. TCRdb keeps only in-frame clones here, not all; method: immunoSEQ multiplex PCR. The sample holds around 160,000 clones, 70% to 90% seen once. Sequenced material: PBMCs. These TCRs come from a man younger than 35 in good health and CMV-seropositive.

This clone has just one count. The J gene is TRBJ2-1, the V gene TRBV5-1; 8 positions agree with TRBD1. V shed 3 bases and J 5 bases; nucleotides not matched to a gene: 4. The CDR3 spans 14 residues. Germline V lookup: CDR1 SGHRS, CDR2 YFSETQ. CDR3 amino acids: CASSSGGPDNEQFF. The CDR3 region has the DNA TGCGCCAGCAGCTCAGGGGGCCCAGACAATGAGCAGTTCTTC.

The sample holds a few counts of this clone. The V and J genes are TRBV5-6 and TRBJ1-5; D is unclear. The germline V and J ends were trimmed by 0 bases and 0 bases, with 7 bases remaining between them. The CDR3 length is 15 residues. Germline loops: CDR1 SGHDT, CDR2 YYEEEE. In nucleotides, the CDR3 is TGTGCCAGCAGCTTGGACAGTCATAGCAATCAGCCCCAGCATTTT. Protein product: CASSLDSHSNQPQHF.

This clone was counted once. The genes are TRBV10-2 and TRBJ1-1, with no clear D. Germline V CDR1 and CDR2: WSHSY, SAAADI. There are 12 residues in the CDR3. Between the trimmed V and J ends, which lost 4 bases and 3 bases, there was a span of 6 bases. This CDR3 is CASSVRDTEAFF. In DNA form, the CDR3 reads TGCGCCAGCAGTGTCCGGGACACTGAAGCTTTCTTT.

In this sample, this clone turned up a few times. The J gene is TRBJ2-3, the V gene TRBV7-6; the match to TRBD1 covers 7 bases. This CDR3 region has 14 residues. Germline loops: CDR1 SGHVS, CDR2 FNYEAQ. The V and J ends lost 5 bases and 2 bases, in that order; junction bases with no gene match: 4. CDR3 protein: CASSPGTDTDTQYF. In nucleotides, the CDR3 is TGTGCCAGCAGCCCGGGGACAGACACAGATACGCAGTATTTT. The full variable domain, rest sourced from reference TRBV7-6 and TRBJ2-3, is GAGVSQSPRYKVTKRGQDVALRCDPISGHVSLYWYRQALGQGPEFLTYFNYEAQQDKSGLPNDRFSAERPEGSISTLTIQRTEQRDSAMYRCASSPGTDTDTQYFGPGTRLTVL.

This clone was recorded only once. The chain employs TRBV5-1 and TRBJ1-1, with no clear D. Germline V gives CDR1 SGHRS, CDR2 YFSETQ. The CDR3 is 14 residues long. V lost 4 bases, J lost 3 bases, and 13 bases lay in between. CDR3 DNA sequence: TGCGCCAGCAGCGGGGAGGGCGAATACACTGAAGCTTTCTTT. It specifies CASSGEGEYTEAFF.

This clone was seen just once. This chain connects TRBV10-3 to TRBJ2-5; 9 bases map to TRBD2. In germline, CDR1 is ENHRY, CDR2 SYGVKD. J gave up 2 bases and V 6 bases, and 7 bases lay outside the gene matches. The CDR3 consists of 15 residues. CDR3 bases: TGTGCCATCAGGGTTGCGGGGGGGGCACAAGAGACCCAGTACTTC. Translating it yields CAIRVAGGAQETQYF.

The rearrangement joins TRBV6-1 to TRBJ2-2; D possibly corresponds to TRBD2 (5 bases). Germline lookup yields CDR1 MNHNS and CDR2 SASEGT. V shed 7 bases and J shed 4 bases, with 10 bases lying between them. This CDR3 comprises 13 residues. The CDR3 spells CASNGEGTGELFF. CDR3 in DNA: TGTGCCAGCAACGGGGAAGGCACCGGGGAGCTGTTTTTT.

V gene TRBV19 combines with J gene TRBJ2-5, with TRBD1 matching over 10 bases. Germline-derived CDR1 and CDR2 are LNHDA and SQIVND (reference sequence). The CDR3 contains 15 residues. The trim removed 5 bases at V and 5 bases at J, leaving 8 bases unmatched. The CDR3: CASSLMTGGAETQYF. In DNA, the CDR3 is TGTGCCAGTAGTCTAATGACAGGGGGCGCGGAGACCCAGTACTTC.

CDR3 DNA sequence: TGTGCCAGCAGCCCTCCCAATCAGCCCCAGCATTTT. Amino acids: CASSPPNQPQHF. This chain connects TRBV27 to TRBJ1-5; D ambiguous. CDR3 length: 12 residues. The V and J ends lost 6 bases and 3 bases respectively, with 6 bases between them. The germline V gene encodes CDR1 MNHEY and CDR2 SMNVEV (reference sequence).

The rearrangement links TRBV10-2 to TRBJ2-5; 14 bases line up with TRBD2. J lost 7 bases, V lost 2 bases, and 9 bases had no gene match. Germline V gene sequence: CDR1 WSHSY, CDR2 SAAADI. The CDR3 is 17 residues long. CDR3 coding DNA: TGCGCCAGCAGTGAGCCCGGACTAGCGGGGGGCCGGGGGACCCAGTACTTC. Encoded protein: CASSEPGLAGGRGTQYF.

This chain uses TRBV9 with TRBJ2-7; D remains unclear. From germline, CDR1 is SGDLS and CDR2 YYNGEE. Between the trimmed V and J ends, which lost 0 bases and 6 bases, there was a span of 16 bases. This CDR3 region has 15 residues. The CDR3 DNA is TGTGCCAGCAGCGTAGGCGTGAACCCATCGGTCGAGCAGTACTTC. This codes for CASSVGVNPSVEQYF.

The CDR3 nucleotides are TGCGCCAGCAGCGAGACAGATACGCAGTATTTT. It translates to CASSETDTQYF. The chain employs TRBV5-1 and TRBJ2-3; no firm D call. Trimming shortened V by 4 bases and J by 3 bases, and 3 bases separated the two germline ends. CDR3 size: 11 residues. Germline CDR1 and CDR2: SGHRS and YFSETQ.

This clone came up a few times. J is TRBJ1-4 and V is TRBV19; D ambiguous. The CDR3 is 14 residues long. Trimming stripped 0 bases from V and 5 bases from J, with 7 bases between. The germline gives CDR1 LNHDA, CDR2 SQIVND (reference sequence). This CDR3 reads CASSIDGGNEKLFF. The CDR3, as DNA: TGTGCCAGTAGTATAGACGGAGGGAATGAAAAACTGTTTTTT.

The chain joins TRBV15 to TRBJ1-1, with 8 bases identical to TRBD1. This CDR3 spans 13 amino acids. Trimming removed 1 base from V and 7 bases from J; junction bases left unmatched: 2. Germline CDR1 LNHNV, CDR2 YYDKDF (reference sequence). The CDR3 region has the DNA TGTGCCACCAGCAGAGTGACAGGGGATGAAGCTTTCTTT. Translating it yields CATSRVTGDEAFF. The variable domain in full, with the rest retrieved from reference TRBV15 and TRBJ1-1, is DAMVIQNPRYQVTQFGKPVTLSCSQTLNHNVMYWYQQKSSQAPKLLFHYYDKDFNNEADTPDNFQSRRPNTSFCFLDIRSPGLGDTAMYLCATSRVTGDEAFFGQGTRLTVV.

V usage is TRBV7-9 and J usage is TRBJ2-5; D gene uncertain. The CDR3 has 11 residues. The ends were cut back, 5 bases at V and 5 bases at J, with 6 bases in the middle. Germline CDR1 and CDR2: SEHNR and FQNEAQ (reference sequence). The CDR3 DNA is TGTGCCAGCAGCCCGAGGGAGACCCAGTACTTC. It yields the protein CASSPRETQYF.

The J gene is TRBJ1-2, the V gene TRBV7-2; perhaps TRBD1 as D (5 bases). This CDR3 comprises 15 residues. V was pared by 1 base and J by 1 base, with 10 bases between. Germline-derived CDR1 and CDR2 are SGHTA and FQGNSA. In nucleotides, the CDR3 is TGTGCCAGCAGCTTAGGACAGTGGGATAACTATGGCTACACCTTC. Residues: CASSLGQWDNYGYTF.

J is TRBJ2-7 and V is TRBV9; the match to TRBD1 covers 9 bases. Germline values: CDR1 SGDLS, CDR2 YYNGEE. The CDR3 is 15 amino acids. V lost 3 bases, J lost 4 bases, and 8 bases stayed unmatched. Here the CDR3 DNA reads TGTGCCAGCAGCGGCCGGAGACAGGGGGTTTACGAGCAGTACTTC. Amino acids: CASSGRRQGVYEQYF.

The DNA for the CDR3 is TGTGCCAGCAGCTCTTCCCGCGGGGGGGCCACAGATACGCAGTATTTT. Its translation: CASSSSRGGATDTQYF. The rearrangement links TRBV7-3 to TRBJ2-3; TRBD2 matches at 9 bases. This CDR3 has 16 residues. The V segment lost 4 bases and the J segment 2 bases; nucleotides outside the gene matches: 7. CDR1 is SGHTA, CDR2 FQGTGA, per germline.

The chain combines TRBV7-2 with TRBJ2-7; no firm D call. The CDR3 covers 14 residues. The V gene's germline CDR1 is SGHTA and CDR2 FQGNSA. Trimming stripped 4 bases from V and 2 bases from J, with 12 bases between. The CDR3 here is CASSSLVATYEQYF. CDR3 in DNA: TGTGCCAGCAGCTCCCTAGTTGCGACCTACGAGCAGTACTTC.

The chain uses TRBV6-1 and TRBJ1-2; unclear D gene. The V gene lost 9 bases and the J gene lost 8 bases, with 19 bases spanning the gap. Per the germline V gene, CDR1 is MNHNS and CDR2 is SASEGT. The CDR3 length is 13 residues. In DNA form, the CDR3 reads TGTGCCAGTTTCCCTCGGGGTCGGGTAGGCTACACCTTC. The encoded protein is CASFPRGRVGYTF.

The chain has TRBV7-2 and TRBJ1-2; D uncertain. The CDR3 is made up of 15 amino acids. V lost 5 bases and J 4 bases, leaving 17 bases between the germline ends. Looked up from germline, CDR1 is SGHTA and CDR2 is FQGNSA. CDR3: CASSPTVGDLYGYTF. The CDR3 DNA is TGTGCCAGCAGCCCGACTGTGGGAGACCTCTATGGCTACACCTTC.

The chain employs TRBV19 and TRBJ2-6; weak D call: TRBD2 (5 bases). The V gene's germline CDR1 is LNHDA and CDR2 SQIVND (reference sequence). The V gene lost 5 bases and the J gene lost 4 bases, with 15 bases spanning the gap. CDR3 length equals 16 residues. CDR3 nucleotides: TGTGCCAGTAGTCCACCAGCGGTACCCGGGGCCAACGTCCTGACTTTC. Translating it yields CASSPPAVPGANVLTF.

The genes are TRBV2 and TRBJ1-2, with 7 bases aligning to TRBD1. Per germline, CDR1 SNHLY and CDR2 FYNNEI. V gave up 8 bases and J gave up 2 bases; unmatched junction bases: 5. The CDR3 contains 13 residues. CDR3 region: CASDRVLNYGYTF. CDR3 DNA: TGTGCCAGCGACAGGGTTTTGAACTATGGCTACACCTTC.

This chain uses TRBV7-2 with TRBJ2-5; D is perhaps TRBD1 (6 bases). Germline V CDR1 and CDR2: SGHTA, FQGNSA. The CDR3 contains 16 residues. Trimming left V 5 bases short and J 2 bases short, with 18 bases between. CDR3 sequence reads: CASSAQGSGAQETQYF. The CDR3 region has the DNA TGTGCCAGCAGCGCCCAGGGGAGTGGGGCACAAGAGACCCAGTACTTC.

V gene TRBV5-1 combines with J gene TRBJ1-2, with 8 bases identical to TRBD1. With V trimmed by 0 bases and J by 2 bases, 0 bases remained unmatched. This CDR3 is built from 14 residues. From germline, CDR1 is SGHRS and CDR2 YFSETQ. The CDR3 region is CASSLGQGNYGYTF. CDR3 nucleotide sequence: TGCGCCAGCAGCTTGGGACAGGGGAACTATGGCTACACCTTC. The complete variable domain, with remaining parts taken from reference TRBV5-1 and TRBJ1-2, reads KAGVTQTPRYLIKTRGQQVTLSCSPISGHRSVSWYQQTPGQGLQFLFEYFSETQRNKGNFPGRFSGRQFSNSRSEMNVSTLELGDSALYLCASSLGQGNYGYTFGSGTRLTVV.

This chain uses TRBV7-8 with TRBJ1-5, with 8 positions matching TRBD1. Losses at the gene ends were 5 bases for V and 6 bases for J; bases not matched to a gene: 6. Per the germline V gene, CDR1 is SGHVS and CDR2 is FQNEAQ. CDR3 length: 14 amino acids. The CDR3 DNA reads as TGTGCCAGCAGCGGACAGGGAGGTAGTCAGCCCCAGCATTTT. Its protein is CASSGQGGSQPQHF. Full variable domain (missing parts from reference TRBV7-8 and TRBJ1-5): GAGVSQSPRYKVAKRGQDVALRCDPISGHVSLFWYQQALGQGPEFLTYFQNEAQLDKSGLPSDRFFAERPEGSVSTLKIQRTQQEDSAVYLCASSGQGGSQPQHFGDGTRLSIL.

CDR3 DNA: TGTGCCAGCAGGAGACAGGGCGGGTCGGGCTACACCTTC. Translating gives CASRRQGGSGYTF. The V call is TRBV2, the J call TRBJ1-2; TRBD1 matches 7 bases. With V trimmed by 6 bases and J by 8 bases, 9 bases remained unmatched. Germline V lookup: CDR1 SNHLY, CDR2 FYNNEI. This CDR3 spans 13 amino acids.

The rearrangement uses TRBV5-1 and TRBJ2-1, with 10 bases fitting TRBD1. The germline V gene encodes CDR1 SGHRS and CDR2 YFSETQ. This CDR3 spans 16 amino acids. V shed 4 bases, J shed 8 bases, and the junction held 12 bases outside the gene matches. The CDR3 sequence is CASSGEGTGARDEQFF. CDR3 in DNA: TGCGCCAGCAGCGGGGAGGGGACAGGGGCCCGGGATGAGCAGTTCTTC.

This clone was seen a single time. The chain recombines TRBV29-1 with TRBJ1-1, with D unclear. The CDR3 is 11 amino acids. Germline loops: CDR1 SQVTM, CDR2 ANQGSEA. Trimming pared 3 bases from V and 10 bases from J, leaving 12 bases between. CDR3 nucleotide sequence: TGCAGCGTTGAGGCTTCGGAGGGAGCTTTCTTT. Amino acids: CSVEASEGAFF.

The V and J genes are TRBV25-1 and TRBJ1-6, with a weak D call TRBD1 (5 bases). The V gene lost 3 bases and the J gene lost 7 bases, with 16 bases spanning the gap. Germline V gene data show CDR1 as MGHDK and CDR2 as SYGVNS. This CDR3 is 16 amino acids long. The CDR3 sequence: CASSDPLQGGNSPLHF. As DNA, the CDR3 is TGTGCCAGCAGTGACCCCCTTCAGGGTGGGAATTCACCCCTCCACTTT.

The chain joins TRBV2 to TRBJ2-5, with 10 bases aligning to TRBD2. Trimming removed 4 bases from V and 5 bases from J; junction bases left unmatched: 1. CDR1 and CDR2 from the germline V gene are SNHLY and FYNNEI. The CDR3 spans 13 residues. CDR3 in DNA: TGTGCCAGCAGTGGGGGACTAGCGGAGACCCAGTACTTC. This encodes CASSGGLAETQYF.

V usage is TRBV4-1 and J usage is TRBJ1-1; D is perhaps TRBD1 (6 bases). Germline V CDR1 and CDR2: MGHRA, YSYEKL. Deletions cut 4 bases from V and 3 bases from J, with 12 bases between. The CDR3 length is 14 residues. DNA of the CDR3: TGCGCCAGCAGCCCATTGACAGGTGACACTGAAGCTTTCTTT. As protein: CASSPLTGDTEAFF.